One and the same sample provided the 18 T cell receptor beta chains below, sequenced in a study of blood T cell repertoires in COVID-19. TCRdb keeps only in-frame clones here, not all; method: immunoSEQ multiplex PCR. This sample has roughly 300,000 clones, with roughly 87% found just once. The specimen was PBMCs or T cells enriched from blood (not recorded which). The receptors originated from a woman younger than 45 who had recovered from COVID-19.

The chain has TRBV30 and TRBJ1-3; D possibly corresponds to TRBD1 (5 bases). The CDR3 sequence is 14 residues long. The germline CDR1 and CDR2 sequences are GTSNPN and SVGIG (reference sequence). V was pared by 3 bases and J by 0 bases, with 9 bases between. CDR3: CAWRAGGSGNTIYF. In DNA form, the CDR3 reads TGTGCCTGGAGGGCGGGGGGCTCTGGAAACACCATATATTTT.

CDR3 coding DNA: TGTGCCAGTAGTAACCTAGCGGGGGGCGTTTACAATGAGCAGTTCTTC. This codes for CASSNLAGGVYNEQFF. The V gene is TRBV19, the J gene TRBJ2-1; 11 bases fit TRBD2. This CDR3 is built from 16 residues. The ends lost 4 bases at V and 4 bases at J; junction bases unmatched: 6. CDR1 LNHDA and CDR2 SQIVND come from the germline V gene (reference sequence).

Only a few counts were recorded for this clone. The gene calls are TRBV7-9 and TRBJ1-4, with TRBD1 matching 10 bases. There are 15 residues in the CDR3. The junction had 17 bases not matched to a gene; V was cut back by 5 bases and J by 17 bases. The germline V gene encodes CDR1 SEHNR and CDR2 FQNEAQ (reference sequence). The CDR3 loop is CASSDRDRGENRLFF. The CDR3 nucleotides are TGTGCCAGCAGCGACCGGGACAGGGGAGAAAATAGGCTCTTTTTT.

V usage is TRBV28 and J usage is TRBJ1-2, with D hard to call. This CDR3 has 15 residues. The V end lost 6 bases, the J end lost 4 bases, and 18 bases lay between the germline ends. The germline V gene has CDR1 MDHEN and CDR2 SYDVKM. The DNA of the CDR3 is TGTGCCAGCAGCCAAACACCCGATTCCTTCTATGGCTACACCTTC. This codes for CASSQTPDSFYGYTF.

The sample holds a few counts of this clone. This chain joins TRBV5-6 and TRBJ1-4, with unresolved D. Germline assignment: CDR1 SGHDT and CDR2 YYEEEE. The CDR3 runs to 14 residues. Deletions cut 6 bases from V and 4 bases from J, with 13 bases between. The CDR3 sequence: CASTPGLFNEKLFF. In nucleotides, the CDR3 is TGTGCCAGCACCCCCGGACTCTTTAATGAAAAACTGTTTTTT.

CDR3 loop: CASSDTGGSGSYNEQFF. Written as DNA, the CDR3 is TGTGCCAGCAGCGACACCGGGGGTAGCGGCTCCTACAATGAGCAGTTCTTC. The V gene is TRBV5-4, the J gene TRBJ2-1, with TRBD2 as a possible D gene (6 bases). The germline V gene has CDR1 SGHNT and CDR2 YYREEE (reference sequence). The CDR3 is 17 amino acids. Trimming shortened V by 4 bases and J by 0 bases, and 17 bases separated the two germline ends.

The chain links TRBV5-5 to TRBJ2-7; tentatively, D is TRBD2 (5 bases). The V gene's germline CDR1 is SGHKS and CDR2 YYEKEE (reference sequence). The CDR3 length is 13 residues. V was clipped by 4 bases and J by 6 bases, with 14 bases between them. The CDR3 spells CASSVRGDSEQYF. The CDR3, as DNA: TGTGCCAGCAGCGTCCGGGGAGACTCCGAGCAGTACTTC.

Comment on this clone: Other DNA sequences within the sample encode an identical CDR3. CDR3: CASSWTSGNEQFF. Written as DNA, the CDR3 is TGTGCCAGCAGTTGGACTAGCGGTAATGAGCAGTTCTTC. The chain recombines TRBV12-3 or TRBV12-4 with TRBJ2-1; 10 bases map to TRBD2. After removal of 4 bases from V and 7 bases from J, the junction contained 1 base not matched to a gene. CDR3 length: 13 amino acids.

This chain uses TRBV6-2 or TRBV6-3 with TRBJ2-2; 11 bases map to TRBD2. Germline V gives CDR1 MNHEY, CDR2 SVGEGT. The CDR3 covers 16 residues. The ends lost 6 bases at V and 3 bases at J; junction bases unmatched: 6. CDR3 DNA sequence: TGTGCCAGCAGCTTGACTAGCGGGGAGCACACCGGGGAGCTGTTTTTT. It codes for CASSLTSGEHTGELFF.

The J gene is TRBJ1-2, the V gene TRBV5-5, with 7 bases fitting TRBD1. Germline values: CDR1 SGHKS, CDR2 YYEKEE (reference sequence). V was clipped by 3 bases and J by 4 bases; unmatched bases: 9. This CDR3 is built from 15 residues. This CDR3 is CASSSHTGVTYGYTF. As DNA, the CDR3 is TGTGCCAGCAGCTCCCACACAGGGGTGACCTATGGCTACACCTTC.

The chain carries TRBV21-1 and TRBJ1-4; the table's D gene call, TRBD1, was not cross checked with the DNA. TRBV21-1 is flagged as a pseudogene. This CDR3 spans 18 amino acids. In nucleotides, the CDR3 is TGTGCCAGCAGCAAATACAGGCCAGTAAGGATTCGGGATGAAAAACTGTTTTTT. It translates to CASSKYRPVRIRDEKLFF.

J is TRBJ2-7 and V is TRBV7-2, with 9 bases aligning to TRBD2. CDR1 is SGHTA and CDR2 is FQGNSA in the germline V gene. The V and J ends lost 5 bases and 2 bases, in that order; junction bases with no gene match: 10. This CDR3 comprises 16 residues. CDR3 loop: CASSRYSSGDTYEQYF. CDR3 DNA: TGTGCCAGCAGCCGCTACTCTAGCGGGGACACCTACGAGCAGTACTTC.

The genes are TRBV27 and TRBJ1-1; 10 bases agree with TRBD1. This CDR3 has 13 residues. CDR1 is MNHEY, CDR2 SMNVEV, per germline (reference sequence). Losses at the gene ends were 4 bases for V and 7 bases for J; bases not matched to a gene: 3. The CDR3, as DNA: TGTGCCAGCAGTTCAGGACAGGGGGGTGAAGCTTTCTTT. Protein product: CASSSGQGGEAFF.

This clone was seen just once. The rearrangement uses TRBV12-5 and TRBJ2-7; tentative D call: TRBD2 (5 bases). The V end lost 0 bases, the J end lost 0 bases, and 15 bases lay between the germline ends. CDR1 and CDR2 (germline): LGHNT, FRNRAP. There are 17 residues in the CDR3. The CDR3 nucleotides are TGTGCTAGTGGTTTGGTACGGGAATTGTGGGGCTCCTACGAGCAGTACTTC. It codes for CASGLVRELWGSYEQYF.

This chain connects TRBV5-1 to TRBJ2-3; D perhaps matches TRBD1 (5 bases). Per germline, CDR1 SGHRS and CDR2 YFSETQ. Trimming left V 0 bases short and J 1 base short, with 12 bases between. There are 16 residues in the CDR3. This chain's CDR3 is CASSLVGDGGTDTQYF. CDR3 nucleotide sequence: TGCGCCAGCAGCTTGGTAGGGGATGGGGGCACAGATACGCAGTATTTT. Full variable domain (outside the CDR3, taken from reference TRBV5-1 and TRBJ2-3): KAGVTQTPRYLIKTRGQQVTLSCSPISGHRSVSWYQQTPGQGLQFLFEYFSETQRNKGNFPGRFSGRQFSNSRSEMNVSTLELGDSALYLCASSLVGDGGTDTQYFGPGTRLTVL.

V usage is TRBV5-4 and J usage is TRBJ1-3; possible D gene TRBD1, 6 bases. The CDR3 runs 16 residues. Trimming stripped 1 base from V and 1 base from J, with 12 bases between. Germline V gene data show CDR1 as SGHNT and CDR2 as YYREEE (reference sequence). This CDR3 is CASSLIGTTSGNTIYF. The CDR3, as DNA: TGTGCCAGCAGCTTGATCGGGACAACATCTGGAAACACCATATATTTT.

This chain connects TRBV3-1 (or the pseudogene TRBV3-2) to TRBJ1-2; 8 nucleotides align to TRBD1. Germline CDR1 LGHDT, CDR2 YNNKEL (reference sequence). This CDR3 region has 14 residues. The trim removed 0 bases at V and 8 bases at J, leaving 5 bases unmatched. The CDR3 DNA reads as TGTGCCAGCAGCCAAGATCAGGACAGGGACGGCTACACCTTC. This gives the protein CASSQDQDRDGYTF.

The chain employs TRBV29-1 and TRBJ2-3; 7 bases are shared with TRBD1. Germline CDR1 and CDR2: SQVTM and ANQGSEA. This CDR3 spans 12 amino acids. J lost 10 bases, V lost 6 bases, and 10 bases had no gene match. Here the CDR3 reads CSVQTTGIAQYF. CDR3 nucleotide sequence: TGCAGCGTCCAGACGACAGGGATCGCGCAGTATTTT.